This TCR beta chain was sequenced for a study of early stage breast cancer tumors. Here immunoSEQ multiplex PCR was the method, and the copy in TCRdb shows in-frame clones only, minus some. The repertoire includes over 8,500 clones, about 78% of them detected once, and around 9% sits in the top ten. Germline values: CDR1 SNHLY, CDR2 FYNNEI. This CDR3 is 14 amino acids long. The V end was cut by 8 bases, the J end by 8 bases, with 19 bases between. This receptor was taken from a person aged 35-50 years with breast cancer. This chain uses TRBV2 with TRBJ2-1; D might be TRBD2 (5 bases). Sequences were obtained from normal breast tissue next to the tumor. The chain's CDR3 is CASAPSGLADEQFF. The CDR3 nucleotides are TGTGCCAGCGCACCCTCGGGCCTAGCTGATGAGCAGTTCTTC.